This T cell receptor (beta chain) is from a study of blood T cell repertoires in COVID-19. Turning to the study itself: The United States, Italy and Spain supplied acute and convalescent COVID-19 samples.

As originally analysed: Reference gene primer amplification gave nucleated cell count estimates. The table came from immunoSEQ multiplex PCR; TCRdb's copy has only in-frame clones and leaves some out. The DNA was the basis for D and trimming; V, J and clone size are from that table. The repertoire holds 55,000 to 75,000 clones, with around 86% as singletons. The source is a human donor with active COVID-19. The donor label of this sample is uncertain. Sequenced: peripheral blood.

The CDR3 nucleotides are TGTGCCAGTAGTATCGACAGGGAAGGGCCCTACGAGCAGTACTTC. It yields the protein CASSIDREGPYEQYF. The chain employs TRBV19 and TRBJ2-7; 7 bases are a match to TRBD1. V gave up 3 bases and J gave up 2 bases; unmatched junction bases: 7. The length of the CDR3 is 15 residues. Germline V lookup: CDR1 LNHDA, CDR2 SQIVND (reference sequence).